This paragraph reports one TCR beta chain. What this receptor recognizes is not known. No base quality values were provided; no much bigger clone lies one nucleotide off. This sample is part of a study of blood T cell repertoires in COVID-19 (dated by TCRdb to the early 2020s). For context, the study as a whole: The collaborator samples originated in the United States, Italy and Spain and spanned the acute and convalescent phases of COVID-19. The prospective study material was composed of cDNA or gDNA derived from T cells, B-cell-depleted T cells, or PBMCs. Subjects who had been exposed to COVID-19, were actively infected with it, or had recovered from it provided the deeply sampled blood TCRbeta repertoires that made up the dataset. The repertoires were released in a freely available public database intended as a resource for research on the immune response to SARS-CoV-2. The samples were drawn from the first 160 participants of the ongoing ImmuneRACE study and from under 1,500 subjects provided by 6 global collaborators. The sample metadata nearly always contained a de-identified subject ID, COVID-19 status, age in years and sex. Where available, HLA class I and class II types were obtained from metadata supplied by the sample provider rather than from assay-based typing. Study-wide conclusions, independent of this receptor: The amount of clinical and demographic metadata varied by source and participant and was provided uncurated.

TCRbeta CDR3 regions were amplified from genomic DNA using the immunoSEQ Assay, a bias-controlled multiplex PCR. The study's own analysis went as follows. The number of nucleated cells in each sample was estimated from the amplification of reference gene primers within the assay. To quantify the absolute abundance of each unique TCRbeta CDR3 rearrangement, sequence reads were collapsed and filtered. For each sample, productive Simpson clonality was calculated as the square root of Simpson's diversity index over productive rearrangements. Here the immuneACCESS table is served through TCRdb, limited to in-frame sequences with V and J called. Missing clones are a known gap in these copies; in checked studies unresolved V genes cover under half, and the rest lacks a known reason. The V and J calls and the clone size are those of that table, but D and trimming were determined from the DNA. This sample has almost 400,000 clones in its table, and 88% of those were observed once. Roughly 0.97% of the sample is held by the ten biggest clonotypes.

V is cut by 10 bases and J by 8 bases, and the space between the germline ends is 17 bases. The CDR3 sequence holds 13 residues, the cysteine and phenylalanine included. The sequence is cut down to CDR3 DNA, 39 bases in frame from base 1. CDR1 and CDR2 (LNHDA, SQIVND) derive from the germline V gene (reference sequence). Participants in the prospective study were aged 18 to 89 years, lived in about two dozen United States geographic areas, and enrolled through a virtual design. Cohort assignment in the prospective study relied on participant-reported clinical history from a screening survey and a study questionnaire. In the prospective study, mobile phlebotomists collected whole blood, serum and a nasopharyngeal or oropharyngeal swab from each participant. Additional blood draws and questionnaires over an approximately two-month period could optionally be provided by prospective study participants. Before DNA extraction, blood samples from the prospective study were shipped at room temperature or frozen.

This receptor was taken from a woman younger than 45 with acute COVID-19. The chain employs TRBV19 and TRBJ1-4, with no reliable assignment of the D segment. The sample comprised PBMCs or T cells enriched from blood (not recorded which). The DNA sequence is as follows: TGTGCCACCGCAGCCCGGGTGCGAGAAAAACTGTTTTTT. Protein translation: CATAARVREKLFF.